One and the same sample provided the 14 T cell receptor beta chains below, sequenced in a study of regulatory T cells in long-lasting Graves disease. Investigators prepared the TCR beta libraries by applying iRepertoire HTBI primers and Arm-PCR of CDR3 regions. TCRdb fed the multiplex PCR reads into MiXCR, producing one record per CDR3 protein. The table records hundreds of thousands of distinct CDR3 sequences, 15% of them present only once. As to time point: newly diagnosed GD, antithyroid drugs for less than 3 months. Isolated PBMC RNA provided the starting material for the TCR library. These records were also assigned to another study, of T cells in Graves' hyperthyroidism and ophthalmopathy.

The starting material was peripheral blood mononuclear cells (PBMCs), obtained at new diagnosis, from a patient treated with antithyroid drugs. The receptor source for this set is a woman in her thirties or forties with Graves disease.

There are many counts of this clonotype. CDR3 in DNA: TGTGCCAGCTCACCATCCGGGGCCTGGGAGACCCAGTACTTC. Protein sequence: CASSPSGAWETQYF. The V call is TRBV18, the J call TRBJ2-5; D could derive from TRBD1 or TRBD2 (5 bases each). This CDR3 has 14 amino acids. V lost 2 bases to trimming and J lost 5 bases, with 12 bases between them. In germline, CDR1 is KGHSH, CDR2 LQKENI. The entire variable domain, with the rest obtained from reference TRBV18 and TRBJ2-5, is as follows: NAGVMQNPRHLVRRRGQEARLRCSPMKGHSHVYWYRQLPEEGLKFMVYLQKENIIDESGMPKERFSAEFPKEGPSILRIQQVVRGDSAAYFCASSPSGAWETQYFGPGTRLLVL.

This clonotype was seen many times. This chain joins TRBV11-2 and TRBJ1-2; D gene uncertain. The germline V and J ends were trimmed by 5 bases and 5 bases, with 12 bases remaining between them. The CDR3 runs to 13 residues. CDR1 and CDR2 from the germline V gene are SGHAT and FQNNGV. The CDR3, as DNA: TGTGCCAGCAGCCAGGACGGTTATTATGGCTACACCTTC. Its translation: CASSQDGYYGYTF.

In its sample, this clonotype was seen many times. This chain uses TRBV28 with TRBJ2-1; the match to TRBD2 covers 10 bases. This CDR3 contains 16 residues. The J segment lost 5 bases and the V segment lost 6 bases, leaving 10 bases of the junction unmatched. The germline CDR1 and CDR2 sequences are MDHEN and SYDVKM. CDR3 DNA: TGTGCCAGCAGACCTTCTCTAGCGGGAGCCCACAATGAGCAGTTCTTC. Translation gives CASRPSLAGAHNEQFF. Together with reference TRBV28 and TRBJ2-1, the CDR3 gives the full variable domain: DVKVTQSSRYLVKRTGEKVFLECVQDMDHENMFWYRQDPGLGLRLIYFSYDVKMKEKGDIPEGYSVSREKKERFSLILESASTNQTSMYLCASRPSLAGAHNEQFFGPGTRLTVL.

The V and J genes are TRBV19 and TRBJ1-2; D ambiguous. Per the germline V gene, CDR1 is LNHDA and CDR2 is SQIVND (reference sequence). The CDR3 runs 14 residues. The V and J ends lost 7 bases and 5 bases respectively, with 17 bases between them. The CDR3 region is CASTNGPTGYGYTF. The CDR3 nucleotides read TGTGCCAGTACTAACGGACCAACTGGGTATGGCTACACCTTC. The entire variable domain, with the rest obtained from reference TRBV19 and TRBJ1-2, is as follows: DGGITQSPKYLFRKEGQNVTLSCEQNLNHDAMYWYRQDPGQGLRLIYYSQIVNDFQKGDIAEGYSVSREKKESFPLTVTSAQKNPTAFYLCASTNGPTGYGYTFGSGTRLTVV.

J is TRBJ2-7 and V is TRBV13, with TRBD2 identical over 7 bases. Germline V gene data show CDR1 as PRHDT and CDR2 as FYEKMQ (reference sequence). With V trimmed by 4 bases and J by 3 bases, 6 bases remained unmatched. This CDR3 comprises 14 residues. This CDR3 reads CASSSGLKLYEQYF. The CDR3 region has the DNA TGTGCCAGCAGCTCGGGACTAAAACTCTACGAGCAGTACTTC.

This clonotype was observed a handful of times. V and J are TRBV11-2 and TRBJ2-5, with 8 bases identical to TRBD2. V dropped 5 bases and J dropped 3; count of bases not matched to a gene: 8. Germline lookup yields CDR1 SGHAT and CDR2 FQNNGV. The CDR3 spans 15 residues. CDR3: CASSKGTSGEETQYF. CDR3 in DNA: TGTGCCAGCAGCAAGGGTACTAGCGGAGAAGAGACCCAGTACTTC.

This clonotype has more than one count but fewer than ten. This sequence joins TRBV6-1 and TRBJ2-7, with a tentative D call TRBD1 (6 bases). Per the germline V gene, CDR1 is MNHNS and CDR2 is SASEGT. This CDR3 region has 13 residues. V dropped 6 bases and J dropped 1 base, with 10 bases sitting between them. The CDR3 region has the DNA TGTGCCAGCAGAAACAGGGAATCCTACGAGCAGTACTTC. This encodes CASRNRESYEQYF.

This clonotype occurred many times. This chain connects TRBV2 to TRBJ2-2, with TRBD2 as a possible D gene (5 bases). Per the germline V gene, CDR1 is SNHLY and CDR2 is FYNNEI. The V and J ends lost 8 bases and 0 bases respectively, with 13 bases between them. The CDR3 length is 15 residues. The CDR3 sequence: CASLEGVANTGELFF. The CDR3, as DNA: TGTGCCAGCCTAGAGGGAGTCGCGAACACCGGGGAGCTGTTTTTT.

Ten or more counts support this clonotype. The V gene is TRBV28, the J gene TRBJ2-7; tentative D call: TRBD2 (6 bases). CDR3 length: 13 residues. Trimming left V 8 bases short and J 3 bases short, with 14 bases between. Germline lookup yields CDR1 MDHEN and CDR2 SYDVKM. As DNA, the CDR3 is TGTGCCAGCCTGGGTAGCGGAGTCTACGAGCAGTACTTC. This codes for CASLGSGVYEQYF.

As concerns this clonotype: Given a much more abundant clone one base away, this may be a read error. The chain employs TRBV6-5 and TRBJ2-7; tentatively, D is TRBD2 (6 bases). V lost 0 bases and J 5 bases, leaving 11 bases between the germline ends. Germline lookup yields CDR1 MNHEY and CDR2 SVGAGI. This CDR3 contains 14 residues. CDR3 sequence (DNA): TGTGCCAGCAGTTACTCCGCGTGGGAGGACGAGCAGTACTTC. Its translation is CASSYSAWEDEQYF.

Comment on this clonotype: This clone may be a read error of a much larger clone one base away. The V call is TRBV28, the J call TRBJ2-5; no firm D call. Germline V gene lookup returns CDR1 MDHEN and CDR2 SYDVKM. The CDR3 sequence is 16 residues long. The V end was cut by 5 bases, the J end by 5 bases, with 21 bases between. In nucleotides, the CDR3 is TGTGCCAGCAGTCCACGCCGGACGACCAGGTCCGAGACCCAGTACTTC. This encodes CASSPRRTTRSETQYF.

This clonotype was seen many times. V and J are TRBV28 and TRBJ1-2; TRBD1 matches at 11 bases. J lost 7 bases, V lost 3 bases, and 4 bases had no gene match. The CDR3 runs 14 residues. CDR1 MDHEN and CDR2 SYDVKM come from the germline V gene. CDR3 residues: CASSFGTGGFGYTF. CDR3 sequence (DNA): TGTGCCAGCAGTTTCGGGACAGGGGGATTTGGCTACACCTTC.

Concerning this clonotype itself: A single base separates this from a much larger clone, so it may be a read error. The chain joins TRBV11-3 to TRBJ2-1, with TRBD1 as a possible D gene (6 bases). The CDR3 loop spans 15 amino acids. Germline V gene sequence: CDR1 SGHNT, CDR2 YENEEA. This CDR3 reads CAISLGTPSYNEQFF. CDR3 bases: TGTGCCATCAGCTTGGGGACACCCTCCTACAATGAGCAGTTCTTC.

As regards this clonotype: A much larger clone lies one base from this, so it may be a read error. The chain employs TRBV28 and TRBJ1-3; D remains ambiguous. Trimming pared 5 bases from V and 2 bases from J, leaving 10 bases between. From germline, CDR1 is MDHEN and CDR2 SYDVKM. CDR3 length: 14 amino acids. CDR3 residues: CASSPLVAGNTIYF. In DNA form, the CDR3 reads TGTGCCAGCAGTCCCCTGGTAGCTGGAAACACCATATATTTT.